One and the same sample provided the 10 T cell receptor beta chains below, sequenced in a study of response to subunit inactivated influenza vaccine. In TCRdb, the RT-PCR reads were re-called with MiXCR into one record per CDR3 protein. Of roughly 790,000 distinct CDR3 sequences listed, around 20% are singletons. The sample in question was PBMCs from blood, obtained around 5 days after vaccination. The receptors originated from a man aged 50 to 59 who received an inactivated influenza vaccine.

V usage is TRBV7-9 and J usage is TRBJ2-3; 7 bases fit TRBD1. Germline-derived CDR1 and CDR2 are SEHNR and FQNEAQ (reference sequence). V lost 4 bases to trimming and J lost 2 bases; unmatched junction nucleotides: 9. The CDR3 totals 16 residues. CDR3 in amino acids: CASSWSGQSITDTQYF. The DNA of the CDR3 is TGTGCCAGCAGCTGGTCGGGACAGAGCATCACAGATACGCAGTATTTT.

The chain couples TRBV4-3 to TRBJ2-5; perhaps TRBD2 as D (6 bases). This CDR3 is built from 15 residues. The V and J ends lost 0 bases and 7 bases respectively, with 15 bases between them. Germline CDR1 reads LGHNA; CDR2 reads YSLEER. The CDR3 protein is CASSQEGTGVWTQYF. The CDR3 DNA is TGCGCCAGCAGCCAAGAGGGGACGGGAGTGTGGACCCAGTACTTC.

The genes are TRBV6-2 or TRBV6-3 and TRBJ2-3, with 7 bases identical to TRBD2. The ends lost 6 bases at V and 2 bases at J; junction bases unmatched: 8. The CDR3 has 15 amino acids. The germline V gene has CDR1 MNHEY and CDR2 SVGEGT. CDR3 sequence: CASRPERGVTDTQYF. Here the CDR3 DNA reads TGTGCCAGCAGACCGGAACGGGGGGTCACAGATACGCAGTATTTT.

This rearrangement joins TRBV19 to TRBJ2-1; D ambiguous. This CDR3 is 17 amino acids long. Germline V gene lookup returns CDR1 LNHDA and CDR2 SQIVND (reference sequence). Trimming took off 1 base at V and 4 bases at J, with 17 bases between the two ends. The CDR3 DNA follows: TGTGCCAGTAGTATAGTTGGTCGCAATAAGAGGTACAATGAGCAGTTCTTC. Its protein product is CASSIVGRNKRYNEQFF.

This chain links TRBV4-1 with TRBJ1-1; D might be TRBD1 (6 bases). Germline CDR1 MGHRA, CDR2 YSYEKL. V was clipped by 0 bases and J by 10 bases, with 12 bases between them. This CDR3 is built from 13 residues. The CDR3 spells CASSQEGGLGAFF. CDR3 bases: TGCGCCAGCAGCCAAGAGGGGGGCTTGGGAGCTTTCTTT.

V gene TRBV11-2 combines with J gene TRBJ2-7; 9 bases are a match to TRBD1. Trimming removed 0 bases from V and 4 bases from J; junction bases left unmatched: 7. The CDR3 has 16 amino acids. CDR1 is SGHAT, CDR2 FQNNGV, per germline. CDR3 loop: CASSLESGQGLYEQYF. The CDR3 nucleotides are TGTGCCAGCAGCTTAGAATCGGGACAGGGTTTGTACGAGCAGTACTTC.

This clonotype was detected only a few times. J is TRBJ2-1 and V is TRBV5-5, with unresolved D. V was pared by 6 bases and J by 2 bases, with 21 bases between. The CDR3 sequence is 17 residues long. Germline V gene lookup returns CDR1 SGHKS and CDR2 YYEKEE (reference sequence). The CDR3 is CASNPVPPDPTYNEQFF. The CDR3 DNA reads TGTGCCAGCAATCCCGTCCCCCCGGACCCAACCTACAATGAGCAGTTCTTC.

V usage is TRBV20-1 and J usage is TRBJ2-1, with a tentative D call TRBD1 (5 bases). V lost 4 bases, J lost 9 bases, and 22 bases lay in between. The CDR3 length is 15 residues. The V gene's germline CDR1 is DFQATT and CDR2 SNEGSKA (reference sequence). CDR3 sequence (DNA): TGCAGTGCTATTGGAAGACAGTGGGAAGGTGGTGAGCAGTTCTTC. Translation gives CSAIGRQWEGGEQFF.

This sequence joins TRBV10-3 and TRBJ2-3, with D possibly TRBD2 on 6 matching bases. CDR3 length: 15 amino acids. Germline loops: CDR1 ENHRY, CDR2 SYGVKD. Trimming left V 0 bases short and J 4 bases short, with 11 bases between. The CDR3 region has the DNA TGTGCCATCAGTGAGTCGTTGGTAGCGGCAGATACGCAGTATTTT. Translating it yields CAISESLVAADTQYF.

V and J are TRBV6-5 and TRBJ1-5, with 8 bases identical to TRBD1. Trimming cost V 4 bases and J 5 bases; bases outside gene matches: 10. The CDR3 contains 16 residues. Germline loops: CDR1 MNHEY, CDR2 SVGAGI. DNA for the CDR3: TGTGCCAGCAGTTCCATCCGGACAGGGCCGGATCAGCCCCAGCATTTT. Protein sequence: CASSSIRTGPDQPQHF.